This T cell receptor beta chain derives from a study of T cell repertoires in cytomegalovirus infection. The wider study: Through public TCR beta signatures, both CMV infection and matching HLA type were indicated.

In its sample, this clonotype was seen many times. Trimming removed 8 bases at V and 3 bases at J, with 14 bases between. The CDR3 extends over 14 amino acids. Looked up from germline, CDR1 is MNHNS and CDR2 is SASEGT. TCRdb fed the reads into MiXCR, producing one record per CDR3 protein. Here the sample spans roughly 600,000 distinct CDR3 sequences, 20% to 25% being singletons. The rearrangement uses TRBV6-1 and TRBJ2-1, with TRBD1 as a possible D gene (6 bases). The clonotype originates from a human donor in good health (CMV status not recorded). Some clones in this sample may be carry-over from other donors' samples. The sample taken for sequencing was CD8+ T cells from PBMCs. In DNA, the CDR3 is TGTGCCAGCGGACAGTATAATAGCTACAATGAGCAGTTCTTC. Amino acid sequence: CASGQYNSYNEQFF.